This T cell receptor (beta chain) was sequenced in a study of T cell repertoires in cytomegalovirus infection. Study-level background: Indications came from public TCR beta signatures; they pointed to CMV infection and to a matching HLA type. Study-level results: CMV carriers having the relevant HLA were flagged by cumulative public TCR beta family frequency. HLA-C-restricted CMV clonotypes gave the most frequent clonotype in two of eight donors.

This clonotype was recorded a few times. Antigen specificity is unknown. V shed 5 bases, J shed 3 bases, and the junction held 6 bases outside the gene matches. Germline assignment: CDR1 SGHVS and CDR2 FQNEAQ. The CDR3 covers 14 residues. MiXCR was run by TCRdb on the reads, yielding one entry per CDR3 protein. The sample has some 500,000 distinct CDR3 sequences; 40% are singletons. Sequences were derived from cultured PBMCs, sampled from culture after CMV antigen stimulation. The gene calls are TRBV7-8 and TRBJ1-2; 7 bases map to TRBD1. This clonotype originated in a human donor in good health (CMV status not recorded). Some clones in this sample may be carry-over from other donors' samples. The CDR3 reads CASSVGQPYYGYTF. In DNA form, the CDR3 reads TGTGCCAGCAGCGTGGGACAGCCTTACTATGGCTACACCTTC.